This TCR beta chain originates from a study of blood T cell repertoires in COVID-19. Study-level background: From T cells, B-cell-depleted T cells, or PBMCs came the material, which was cDNA or gDNA.

Here immunoSEQ multiplex PCR was the method, and the copy in TCRdb shows in-frame clones only, minus some. The sample carries tens of thousands of clones, over 75% recorded once. This TCR was recovered from a woman aged 80 or over with acute or convalescent COVID-19. The specimen was peripheral blood.

The CDR3 sequence is CASSPPGDFSNQPQHF. The CDR3 bases are TGTGCCAGCTCACCACCAGGGGATTTTAGCAATCAGCCCCAGCATTTT. The chain uses TRBV18 and TRBJ1-5; maybe TRBD1 (5 bases). Looked up from germline, CDR1 is KGHSH and CDR2 is LQKENI. The CDR3 consists of 16 residues. Deletions cut 0 bases from V and 0 bases from J, with 9 bases between.